A selection of T cell receptor beta chains follows, all from one sample in a study of OX40 agonist ivuxolimab in advanced cancers. Sequenced by immunoSEQ multiplex PCR; TCRdb stores in-frame clones only, minus some. The sample holds tens of thousands of clones, over 80% seen once. Sequenced material: CD4+ or CD8+ T cells sorted from blood, taken in a trial of the OX40 agonist ivuxolimab. All receptors come from an adult with an advanced solid tumor such as melanoma, head and neck, liver or kidney cancer. CDR3s include the opening cysteine and the closing phenylalanine or tryptophan. The D gene is left open where the match is weak. Rows give clone size only sometimes, using once, few, many, or a class for an expanded clone.

J gene	CDR3 length	clone size	V gene	D gene	CDR3 DNA	CDR3 protein
TRBJ2-1	15	-	TRBV9	TRBD2	TGTGCCAGCAGCGTATTTGCGGGAGGCAGCTATGAGCAGTTCTTC	CASSVFAGGSYEQFF
TRBJ1-1	13	-	TRBV2	-	TGTGCCAGCACCGATCTCGGACGCACTGAAGCTTTCTTT	CASTDLGRTEAFF
TRBJ1-4	14	-	TRBV4-1	-	TGCGCCAGCAGCCAAGGGGGCACTAATGAAAAACTGTTTTTT	CASSQGGTNEKLFF
TRBJ1-1	14	-	TRBV7-6	-	TGTGCCAGCAGTTCATCGAGGGGGGACACTGAAGCTTTCTTT	CASSSSRGDTEAFF
TRBJ1-1	16	-	TRBV6-6	-	TGTGCCAGCCGGGCCTCCCTGTGGTACCGATTCGGCGAAGCTTTCTTT	CASRASLWYRFGEAFF
TRBJ1-2	15	once	TRBV6-6	TRBD1	TGTGCCAGCAGTCCCGACAGGGGGCTTGGCTATGGCTACACCTTC	CASSPDRGLGYGYTF
TRBJ2-5	15	-	TRBV12-5	-	TGTGCTAGTGGTTTGGTAGTATCGGGCCAAGAGACCCAGTACTTC	CASGLVVSGQETQYF
TRBJ1-1	15	-	TRBV13	-	TGTGCCAGCAGTCCCGGTGGGGGGGCCCACACTGAAGCTTTCTTT	CASSPGGGAHTEAFF
TRBJ2-1	15	-	TRBV6-4	-	TGTGCCAGCAGTACCATGGGGGGCTCCTACAATGAGCAGTTCTTC	CASSTMGGSYNEQFF
TRBJ1-2	14	-	TRBV29-1	TRBD1	TGCAGCGTTGACACGGGACAGGGGGCGCATGGCTACACCTTC	CSVDTGQGAHGYTF
TRBJ1-1	17	-	TRBV2	-	TGTGCCAGCAGTGAATCCGGGTCGGGCGAATTAGTGACTGAAGCTTTCTTT	CASSESGSGELVTEAFF
TRBJ1-1	13	once	TRBV11-2	-	TGTGCCAGCAGGGTGAGGGGGGCGACTGAAGCTTTCTTT	CASRVRGATEAFF
TRBJ2-1	16	-	TRBV9	-	TGTGCCAGCAGCCCCTTGGCTACCCGGGACTACAATGAGCAGTTCTTC	CASSPLATRDYNEQFF
TRBJ1-5	15	-	TRBV6-5	TRBD1	TGTGCCAGCAGTTCGGGAGGGGGCGCGAATCAGCCCCAGCATTTT	CASSSGGGANQPQHF
TRBJ1-4	17	-	TRBV7-8	-	TGTGCCAGCAGCACCCGGGTAGGGGCCTCAACTAATGAAAAACTGTTTTTT	CASSTRVGASTNEKLFF
TRBJ2-7	15	-	TRBV4-3	-	TGCGCCAGCAGCCAATCACGGGGAAGGGTATACGAGCAGTACTTC	CASSQSRGRVYEQYF
TRBJ2-5	14	-	TRBV9	TRBD2	TGTGCCAGCAGCGTAGGGGGGGGAACGGAGACCCAGTACTTC	CASSVGGGTETQYF
TRBJ2-3	15	once	TRBV19	-	TGTGCCAGCACCCCGGGCGGGGGCGTCACAGATACGCAGTATTTT	CASTPGGGVTDTQYF
TRBJ2-2	13	-	TRBV5-6	-	TGTGCCAGCAGCTTGGAATACTCCGGGGAGCTGTTTTTT	CASSLEYSGELFF
TRBJ1-1	11	-	TRBV19	-	TGTGCCAGTAGTATGTGGACTGAAGCTTTCTTT	CASSMWTEAFF
TRBJ1-1	15	-	TRBV6-5	-	TGTGCCAGCAGTTACAGGAGGAGGGGTCGCACTGAAGCTTTCTTT	CASSYRRRGRTEAFF
TRBJ1-6	14	-	TRBV30	TRBD1	TGTGCCTGGAGTACGAGACAGACAGGGTTGCCCCTCCACTTT	CAWSTRQTGLPLHF
TRBJ2-7	12	-	TRBV6-6	-	TGTGCCAGCAGTGTGGACAGCTACGAGCAGTACTTC	CASSVDSYEQYF
TRBJ2-1	12	few	TRBV4-2	-	TGTGCCAGCAGCCACCCTGGCGATGAGCAGTTCTTC	CASSHPGDEQFF
TRBJ2-1	17	-	TRBV27	TRBD2	TGTGCCAGCAGACTAGCGGGAGCGGCCCGCTCCTACAATGAGCAGTTCTTC	CASRLAGAARSYNEQFF
TRBJ1-2	15	-	TRBV2	-	TGTGCCAGCAGTGATGGACAGTTCGTTAACTATGGCTACACCTTC	CASSDGQFVNYGYTF
TRBJ2-2	13	-	TRBV27	-	TGTGCCAGCAGTTTTACCGGGACCGGGGAGCTGTTTTTT	CASSFTGTGELFF
TRBJ1-1	14	-	TRBV30	TRBD1	TGTGCCTGGAGCCCCGGGACAGGGGGCACTGAAGCTTTCTTT	CAWSPGTGGTEAFF